These T cell receptor beta chains were read from a single sample in a study of blood T cell repertoires in COVID-19. Profiling relied on immunoSEQ multiplex PCR, and the TCRdb table lists in-frame clones only, not all of them. The data hold around 200,000 clones, with about nine tenths observed a single time. The specimen was peripheral blood. The receptors here all came from a man in his forties with acute or convalescent COVID-19. Each CDR3 is given with its conserved first and last residue. Each record gives: CDR3 length, J gene, D gene, clone size, V gene, CDR3 DNA, CDR3 protein. The D gene is left open where the match is weak. Clone size is given for some rows only: seen once, a few or many times, or a class if the clone is expanded.

cdr3_length: 18
j_call: TRBJ2-1
d_call: .
clone_size: .
v_call: TRBV4-1
cdr3_nt: TGCGCCAGCAGCCGGACCGCTAGCGCTTCTAAATCCTACAATGAGCAGTTCTTC
cdr3_aa: CASSRTASASKSYNEQFF

cdr3_length: 11
j_call: TRBJ1-1
d_call: .
clone_size: .
v_call: TRBV6-5
cdr3_nt: TGTGCCAGCAGCGTAGACACTGAAGCTTTCTTT
cdr3_aa: CASSVDTEAFF

cdr3_length: 13
j_call: TRBJ2-5
d_call: TRBD2
clone_size: .
v_call: TRBV10-3
cdr3_nt: TGTGCCATCCAGAGCGGGGGATGGGAGACCCAGTACTTC
cdr3_aa: CAIQSGGWETQYF

cdr3_length: 12
j_call: TRBJ1-2
d_call: TRBD1
clone_size: .
v_call: TRBV29-1
cdr3_nt: TGCAGCGTCGGACAGGGAAACTATGGCTACACCTTC
cdr3_aa: CSVGQGNYGYTF

cdr3_length: 12
j_call: TRBJ1-5
d_call: .
clone_size: once
v_call: TRBV29-1
cdr3_nt: TGCAGCGTTGGCAGGGGTGGTCAGCCCCAGCATTTT
cdr3_aa: CSVGRGGQPQHF

cdr3_length: 14
j_call: TRBJ2-3
d_call: .
clone_size: .
v_call: TRBV9
cdr3_nt: TGTGCCAGCAGCCCCAGGGATGGCACAGATACGCAGTATTTT
cdr3_aa: CASSPRDGTDTQYF

cdr3_length: 16
j_call: TRBJ2-3
d_call: .
clone_size: .
v_call: TRBV25-1
cdr3_nt: TGTGCCAGCAGCCCTGTAGCAGGGATGTTTACAGATACGCAGTATTTT
cdr3_aa: CASSPVAGMFTDTQYF

cdr3_length: 13
j_call: TRBJ2-7
d_call: TRBD1
clone_size: .
v_call: TRBV6-1
cdr3_nt: TGTGCCAGCAGTTCCAGGGGGAGATACGAGCAGTACTTC
cdr3_aa: CASSSRGRYEQYF

cdr3_length: 12
j_call: TRBJ2-7
d_call: .
clone_size: .
v_call: TRBV6-5
cdr3_nt: TGTGCCAGCAAAACCGCTACCTACGAGCAGTACTTC
cdr3_aa: CASKTATYEQYF

cdr3_length: 15
j_call: TRBJ1-2
d_call: TRBD1
clone_size: .
v_call: TRBV5-4
cdr3_nt: TGTGCCAGCAGCTACGGACAGGGGCCCTTCTATGGCTACACCTTC
cdr3_aa: CASSYGQGPFYGYTF

cdr3_length: 14
j_call: TRBJ2-7
d_call: TRBD1
clone_size: once
v_call: TRBV5-4
cdr3_nt: TGTGCCAGCATGGACACGGGACAGGCCTACGAGCAGTACTTC
cdr3_aa: CASMDTGQAYEQYF

cdr3_length: 13
j_call: TRBJ2-3
d_call: .
clone_size: .
v_call: TRBV20-1
cdr3_nt: TGCAGTGCTAGTTTATATGGCACAGATACGCAGTATTTT
cdr3_aa: CSASLYGTDTQYF

cdr3_length: 17
j_call: TRBJ2-3
d_call: TRBD1
clone_size: once
v_call: TRBV5-6
cdr3_nt: TGTGCCAGCAGCTTTCGAACAGAGACAGGGTCCAAGGATACGCAGTATTTT
cdr3_aa: CASSFRTETGSKDTQYF

cdr3_length: 13
j_call: TRBJ1-4
d_call: .
clone_size: .
v_call: TRBV30
cdr3_nt: TGTGCCTGGAGTGTACGGGGGGCTGAAAAACTGTTTTTT
cdr3_aa: CAWSVRGAEKLFF